These T cell receptor beta chains were read from a single sample in a study of blood T cell repertoires in COVID-19. Some clones are missing from TCRdb's copy, which holds only in-frame ones; the method was immunoSEQ multiplex PCR. The table records about 420,000 clones, around 90% of them present only once. Specimen: peripheral blood. The receptors were sampled from a young man with COVID-19, enrolled during active disease. CDR3s include the opening cysteine and the closing phenylalanine or tryptophan. A D gene is named only where the DNA matches it firmly. Clone size, where shown, is once, few, many, or a class for clones that have expanded.

clone_size,d_call,v_call,j_call,cdr3_aa,cdr3_nt
.,.,TRBV5-1,TRBJ2-7,CASSLEGSSYEQYF,TGCGCCAGCAGCTTGGAAGGGAGCTCCTACGAGCAGTACTTC
once,.,TRBV21-1,TRBJ1-2,CASSKSRGSNYGYTF,TGTGCCAGCAGCAAAAGTAGGGGAAGTAACTATGGCTACACCTTC
.,.,TRBV3-1/TRBV3-2,TRBJ2-1,CASSPLLPRGGEQFF,TGTGCCAGCAGCCCTTTACTCCCTAGGGGCGGTGAGCAGTTCTTC
.,.,TRBV7-6,TRBJ1-3,CASSSRLTVGNTIYF,TGTGCCAGCAGTTCCAGGTTGACGGTGGGAAACACCATATATTTT
.,.,TRBV3-1/TRBV3-2,TRBJ1-6,CASSQERGTLHF,TGTGCCAGCAGCCAAGAAAGGGGCACCCTCCACTTT
few,TRBD1,TRBV2,TRBJ1-1,CASRTGGNDWTEAFF,TGTGCCAGCAGAACAGGGGGCAATGACTGGACTGAAGCTTTCTTT
.,TRBD2,TRBV19,TRBJ2-1,CAIGTSGSNEQFF,TGTGCCATCGGGACTAGCGGGAGTAATGAGCAGTTCTTC
.,TRBD2,TRBV7-9,TRBJ2-1,CASSWGLAGGPGFF,TGTGCCAGCAGCTGGGGACTAGCGGGAGGGCCTGGGTTCTTC
.,.,TRBV3-1/TRBV3-2,TRBJ2-5,CASSQMWREDKKTQYF,TGTGCCAGCAGCCAAATGTGGCGGGAAGACAAAAAGACCCAGTACTTC
.,TRBD1,TRBV2,TRBJ1-4,CASSATGSAYEKLFF,TGTGCCAGCAGCGCGACAGGGAGCGCCTATGAAAAACTGTTTTTT
.,.,TRBV5-8,TRBJ1-1,CASSPEMNTEAFF,TGTGCCAGCAGCCCCGAGATGAACACTGAAGCTTTCTTT
.,.,TRBV9,TRBJ2-7,CASSVGRRGGNEQYF,TGTGCCAGCAGCGTAGGGCGGCGGGGAGGCAACGAGCAGTACTTC
.,.,TRBV16,TRBJ1-6,CASSRDSGQGNSPLHF,TGTGCCAGCAGCCGAGATTCAGGCCAGGGCAATTCACCCCTCCACTTT
.,.,TRBV4-1,TRBJ1-3,CASSQVPGGGGNTIYF,TGCGCCAGCAGCCAAGTCCCGGGAGGCGGTGGAAACACCATATATTTT
.,TRBD1,TRBV19,TRBJ1-2,CASSGLQGINYGYTF,TGTGCCAGTAGTGGGCTACAGGGGATAAACTATGGCTACACCTTC
.,.,TRBV10-3,TRBJ1-2,CAISESAGLRGYTF,TGTGCCATCAGTGAGTCGGCAGGGTTGCGGGGCTACACCTTC
.,TRBD2,TRBV6-4,TRBJ2-1,CASSERGGREQFF,TGTGCCAGCAGTGAGCGGGGGGGAAGGGAGCAGTTCTTC
.,.,TRBV18,TRBJ1-4,CASSPESVTTNEKLFF,TGTGCCAGCTCACCAGAGTCTGTTACAACTAATGAAAAACTGTTTTTT
.,.,TRBV29-1,TRBJ1-3,CSVEPRQSLSGNTIYF,TGCAGCGTTGAGCCGAGACAGAGCCTCTCTGGAAACACCATATATTTT
.,.,TRBV7-5,TRBJ2-7,CVRSLLQTYEQYF,TGTGTCAGAAGCTTATTACAAACCTACGAGCAGTACTTC
.,TRBD1,TRBV7-9,TRBJ1-1,CASSPRGTAPGGFSTEAFF,TGTGCCAGCAGCCCTCGGGGGACAGCCCCTGGAGGGTTTAGCACTGAAGCTTTCTTT
.,.,TRBV5-4,TRBJ2-7,CASSLEVQGSDEQYF,TGTGCCAGCAGCTTGGAGGTCCAGGGGTCGGACGAGCAGTACTTC
.,TRBD2,TRBV6-1,TRBJ2-5,CASSEGLAGGWETQYF,TGTGCCAGCAGCGAAGGACTAGCGGGAGGTTGGGAGACCCAGTACTTC
once,.,TRBV18,TRBJ1-3,CASSHAGAGNTIYF,TGTGCCAGCTCTCACGCCGGGGCTGGAAACACCATATATTTT